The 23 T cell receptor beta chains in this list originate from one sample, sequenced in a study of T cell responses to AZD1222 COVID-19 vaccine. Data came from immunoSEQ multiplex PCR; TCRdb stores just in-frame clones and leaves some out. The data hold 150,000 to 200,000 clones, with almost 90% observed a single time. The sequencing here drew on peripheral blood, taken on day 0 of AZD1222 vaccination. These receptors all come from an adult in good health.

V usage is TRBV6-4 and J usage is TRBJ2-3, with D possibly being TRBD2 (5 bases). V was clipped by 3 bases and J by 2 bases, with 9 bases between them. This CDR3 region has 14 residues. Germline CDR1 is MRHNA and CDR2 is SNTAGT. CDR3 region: CASSEDFLTDTQYF. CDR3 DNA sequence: TGTGCCAGCAGTGAGGACTTCCTCACAGATACGCAGTATTTT.

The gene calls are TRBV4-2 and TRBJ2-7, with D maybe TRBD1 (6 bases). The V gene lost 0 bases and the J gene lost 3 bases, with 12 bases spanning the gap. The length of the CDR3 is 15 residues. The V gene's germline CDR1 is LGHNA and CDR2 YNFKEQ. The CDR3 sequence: CASSQDRDTRYEQYF. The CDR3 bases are TGTGCCAGCAGCCAAGACCGGGACACCCGCTACGAGCAGTACTTC.

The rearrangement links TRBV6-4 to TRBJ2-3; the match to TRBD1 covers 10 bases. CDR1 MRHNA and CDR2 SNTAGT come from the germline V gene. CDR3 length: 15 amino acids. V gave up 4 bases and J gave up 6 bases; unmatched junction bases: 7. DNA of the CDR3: TGTGCCAGCAGTGTCAAAGGGACAGGGGCGGATACGCAGTATTTT. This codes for CASSVKGTGADTQYF.

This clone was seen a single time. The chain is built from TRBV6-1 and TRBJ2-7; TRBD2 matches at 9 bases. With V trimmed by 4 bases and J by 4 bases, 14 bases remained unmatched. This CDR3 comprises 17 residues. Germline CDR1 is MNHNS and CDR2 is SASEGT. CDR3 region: CASSGRSVRGGTYEQYF. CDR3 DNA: TGTGCCAGCAGTGGCCGAAGTGTGCGGGGGGGAACGTACGAGCAGTACTTC.

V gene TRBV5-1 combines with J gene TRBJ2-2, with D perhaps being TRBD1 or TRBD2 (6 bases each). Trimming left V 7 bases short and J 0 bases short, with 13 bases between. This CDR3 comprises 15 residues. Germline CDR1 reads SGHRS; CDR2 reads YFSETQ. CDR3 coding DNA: TGCGCCAGCCAGGGCGGGACATCGAACACCGGGGAGCTGTTTTTT. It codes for CASQGGTSNTGELFF.

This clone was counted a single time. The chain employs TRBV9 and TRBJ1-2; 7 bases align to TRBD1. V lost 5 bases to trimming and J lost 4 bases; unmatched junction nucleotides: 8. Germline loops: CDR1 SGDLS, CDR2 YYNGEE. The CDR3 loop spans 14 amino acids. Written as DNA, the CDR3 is TGTGCCAGCAGTCGGACAGGAATCGCCTATGGCTACACCTTC. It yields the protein CASSRTGIAYGYTF. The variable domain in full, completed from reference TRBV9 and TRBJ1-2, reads DSGVTQTPKHLITATGQRVTLRCSPRSGDLSVYWYQQSLDQGLQFLIQYYNGEERAKGNILERFSAQQFPDLHSELNLSSLELGDSALYFCASSRTGIAYGYTFGSGTRLTVV.

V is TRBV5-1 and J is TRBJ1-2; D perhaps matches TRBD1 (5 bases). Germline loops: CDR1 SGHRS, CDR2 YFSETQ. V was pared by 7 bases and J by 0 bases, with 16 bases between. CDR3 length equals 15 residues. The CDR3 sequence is CASGKIGASNYGYTF. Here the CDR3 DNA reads TGCGCCAGCGGGAAAATAGGGGCCTCTAACTATGGCTACACCTTC.

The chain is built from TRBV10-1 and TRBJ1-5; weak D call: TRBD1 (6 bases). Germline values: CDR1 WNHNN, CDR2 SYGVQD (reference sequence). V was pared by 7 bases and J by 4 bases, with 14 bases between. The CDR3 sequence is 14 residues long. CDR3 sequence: CASTGQGGNQPQHF. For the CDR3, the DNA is TGCGCCAGCACGGGACAAGGGGGTAATCAGCCCCAGCATTTT.

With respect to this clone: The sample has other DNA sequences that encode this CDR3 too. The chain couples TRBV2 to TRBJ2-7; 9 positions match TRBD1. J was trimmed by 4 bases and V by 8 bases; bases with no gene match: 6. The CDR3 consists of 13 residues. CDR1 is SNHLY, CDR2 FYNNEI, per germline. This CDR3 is CASSGTGIYEQYF. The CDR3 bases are TGTGCCAGCTCCGGGACAGGGATTTACGAGCAGTACTTC.

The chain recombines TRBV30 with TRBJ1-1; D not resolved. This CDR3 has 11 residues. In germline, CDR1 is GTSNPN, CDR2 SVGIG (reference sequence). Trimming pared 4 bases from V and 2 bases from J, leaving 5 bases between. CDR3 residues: CAWNYNTEAFF. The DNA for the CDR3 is TGTGCCTGGAATTATAACACTGAAGCTTTCTTT.

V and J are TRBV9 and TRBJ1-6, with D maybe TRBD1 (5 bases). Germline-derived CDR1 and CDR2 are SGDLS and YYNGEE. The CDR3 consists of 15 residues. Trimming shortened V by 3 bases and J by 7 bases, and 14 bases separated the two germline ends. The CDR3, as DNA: TGTGCCAGCAGCGGCCTTGGGGGAGGAAATTCACCCCTCCACTTT. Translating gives CASSGLGGGNSPLHF.

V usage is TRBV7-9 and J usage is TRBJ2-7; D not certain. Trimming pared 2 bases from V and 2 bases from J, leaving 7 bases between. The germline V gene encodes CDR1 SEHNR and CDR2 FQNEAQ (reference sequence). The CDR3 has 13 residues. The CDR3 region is CASSLRQTYEQYF. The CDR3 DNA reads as TGTGCCAGCAGCTTACGACAAACCTACGAGCAGTACTTC.

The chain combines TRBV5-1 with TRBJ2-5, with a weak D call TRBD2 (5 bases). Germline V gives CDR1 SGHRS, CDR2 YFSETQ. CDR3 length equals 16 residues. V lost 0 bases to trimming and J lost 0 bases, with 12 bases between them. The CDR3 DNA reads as TGCGCCAGCAGCTTGGCCGCTGGAGCGGACCAAGAGACCCAGTACTTC. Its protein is CASSLAAGADQETQYF.

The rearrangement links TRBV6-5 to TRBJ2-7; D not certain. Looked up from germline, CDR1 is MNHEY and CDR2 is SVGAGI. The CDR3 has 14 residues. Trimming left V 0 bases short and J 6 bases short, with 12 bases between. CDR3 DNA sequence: TGTGCCAGCAGTTACTCCCTCTTGCGTGTCGAGCAGTACTTC. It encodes CASSYSLLRVEQYF.

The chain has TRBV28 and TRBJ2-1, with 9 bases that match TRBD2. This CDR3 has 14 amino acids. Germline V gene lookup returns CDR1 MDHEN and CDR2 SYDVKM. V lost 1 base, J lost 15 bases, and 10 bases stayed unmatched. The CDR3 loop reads CASSLFAGGPSGFF. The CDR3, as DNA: TGTGCCAGCAGTTTATTTGCGGGGGGGCCCTCGGGGTTCTTC.

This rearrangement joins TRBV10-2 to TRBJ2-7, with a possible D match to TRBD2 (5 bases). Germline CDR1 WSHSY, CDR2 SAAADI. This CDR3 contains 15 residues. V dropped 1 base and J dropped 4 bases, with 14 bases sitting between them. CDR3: CASSEFGVIRYEQYF. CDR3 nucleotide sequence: TGCGCCAGCAGTGAGTTCGGGGTGATTAGGTACGAGCAGTACTTC.

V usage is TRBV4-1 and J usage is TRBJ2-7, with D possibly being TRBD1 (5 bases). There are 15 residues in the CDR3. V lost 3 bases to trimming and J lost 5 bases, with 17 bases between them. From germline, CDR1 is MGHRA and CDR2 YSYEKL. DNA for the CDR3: TGCGCCAGCAGCCAGACAGTAGGCTCGAGGCACGAGCAGTACTTC. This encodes CASSQTVGSRHEQYF.

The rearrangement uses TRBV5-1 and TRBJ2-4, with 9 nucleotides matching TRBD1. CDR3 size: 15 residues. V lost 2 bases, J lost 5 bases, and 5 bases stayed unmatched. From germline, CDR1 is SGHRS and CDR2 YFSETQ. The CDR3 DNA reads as TGCGCCAGCAGCTTTGGGGACAGGGACGAAAACATTCAGTACTTC. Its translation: CASSFGDRDENIQYF.

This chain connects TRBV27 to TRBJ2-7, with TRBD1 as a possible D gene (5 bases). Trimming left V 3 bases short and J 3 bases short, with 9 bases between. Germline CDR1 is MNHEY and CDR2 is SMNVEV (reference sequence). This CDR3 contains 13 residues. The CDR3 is CASSFGQGYEQYF. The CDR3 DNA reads TGTGCCAGCAGTTTCGGCCAGGGCTACGAGCAGTACTTC.

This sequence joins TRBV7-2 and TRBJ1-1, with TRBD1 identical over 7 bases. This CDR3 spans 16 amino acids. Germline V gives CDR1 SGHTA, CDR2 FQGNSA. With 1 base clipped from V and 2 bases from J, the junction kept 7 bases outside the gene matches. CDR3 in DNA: TGTGCCAGCAGCTTAGGAGGGGGCGGGCCCAACACTGAAGCTTTCTTT. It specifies CASSLGGGGPNTEAFF.

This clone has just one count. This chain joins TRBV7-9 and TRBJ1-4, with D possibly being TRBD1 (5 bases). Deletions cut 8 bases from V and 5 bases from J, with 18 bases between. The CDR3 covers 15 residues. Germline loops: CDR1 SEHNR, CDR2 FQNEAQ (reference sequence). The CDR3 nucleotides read TGTGCCAGCTCCGATCAGGGTGGATGGAATGAAAAACTGTTTTTT. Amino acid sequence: CASSDQGGWNEKLFF.

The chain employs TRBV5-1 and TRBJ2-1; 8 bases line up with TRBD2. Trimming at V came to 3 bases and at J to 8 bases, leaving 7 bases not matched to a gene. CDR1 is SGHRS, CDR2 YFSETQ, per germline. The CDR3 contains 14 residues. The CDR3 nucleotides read TGCGCCAGCAGCTCACCGGGACTAGTATATGAGCAGTTCTTC. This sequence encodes CASSSPGLVYEQFF.

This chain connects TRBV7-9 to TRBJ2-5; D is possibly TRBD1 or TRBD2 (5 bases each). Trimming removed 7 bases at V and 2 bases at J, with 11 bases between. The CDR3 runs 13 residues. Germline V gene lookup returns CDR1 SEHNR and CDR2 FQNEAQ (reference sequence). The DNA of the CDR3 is TGTGCCAGCATCCGGGACGAACAAGAGACCCAGTACTTC. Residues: CASIRDEQETQYF.